Sequencing of this T cell receptor beta chain was carried out in a study of regulatory T cells in long-lasting Graves disease. Whole-study results and caveats: Persistent cases favored TRBV28, TRBJ1-2 and TRBJ2-5.

The authors built TCR beta libraries using iRepertoire HTBI primers and Arm-PCR of CDR3 regions. TCRdb ran MiXCR on the multiplex PCR reads and lists one entry per CDR3 protein. The repertoire consists of 410,000 or so distinct CDR3 sequences, with 15% occurring once and the leading ten covering roughly a sixth. This CDR3 region has 15 residues. CDR1 and CDR2 (germline): SGHTA, FQGTGA. The V end lost 5 bases, the J end lost 0 bases, and 14 bases lay between the germline ends. This clonotype was seen repeatedly, ten times or more. Its antigen remains unknown. Specified time point: newly diagnosed GD, antithyroid drugs for less than 3 months. The TCR library was made from RNA that had been extracted from PBMCs in TRIzol. Under American Thyroid Association guidelines, Graves' disease was diagnosed. The sample was also linked to a second study, of T cells in Graves' hyperthyroidism and ophthalmopathy. That report adds: First-round RT-PCR with HTBI primers amplified the TCR CDR3 region. Blood samples included most of the expanded thyroid clonotypes exceeding 0.001.

The chain links TRBV7-3 to TRBJ2-7; D might be TRBD2 (6 bases). The origin of this receptor is a woman in her 30s with Graves disease. The sample consisted of peripheral blood mononuclear cells (PBMCs), taken at new diagnosis, from a patient treated with antithyroid drugs. This CDR3 is CASSPHGGGSYEQYF. CDR3 sequence (DNA): TGTGCCAGCAGCCCCCATGGGGGAGGCTCCTACGAGCAGTACTTC.